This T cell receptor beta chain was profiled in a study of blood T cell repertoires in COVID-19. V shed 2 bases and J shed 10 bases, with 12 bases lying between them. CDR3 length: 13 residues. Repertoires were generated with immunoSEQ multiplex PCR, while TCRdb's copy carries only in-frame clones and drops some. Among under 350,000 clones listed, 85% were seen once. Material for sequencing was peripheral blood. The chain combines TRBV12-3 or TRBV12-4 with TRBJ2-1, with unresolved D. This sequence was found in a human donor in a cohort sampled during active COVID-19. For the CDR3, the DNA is TGTGCCAGCAGTTTACTTACAGTATGGGAGCAGTTCTTC. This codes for CASSLLTVWEQFF.